The 30 T cell receptor beta chains below were found in one sample sequenced in a study of T cell responses to AZD1222 COVID-19 vaccine. Profiling relied on immunoSEQ multiplex PCR, and the TCRdb table lists in-frame clones only, not all of them. The table records under 200,000 clones, about 93% of them present only once. This specimen was peripheral blood, taken on day 0 of AZD1222 vaccination. The receptors originated from an adult in good health.

This chain links TRBV3-1 (or the pseudogene TRBV3-2) with TRBJ2-5; D tentatively reads TRBD1 or TRBD2 (5 bases each). Per the germline V gene, CDR1 is LGHDT and CDR2 is YNNKEL (reference sequence). Trimming cost V 1 base and J 5 bases, with 11 bases left between them. There are 14 residues in the CDR3. Written as DNA, the CDR3 is TGTGCCAGCAGCCAAGTTGGATGGGGGGAGACCCAGTACTTC. Its translation: CASSQVGWGETQYF.

The chain joins TRBV28 to TRBJ1-6, with 8 positions matching TRBD1. V lost 3 bases and J lost 10; bases outside the gene matches: 5. The CDR3 loop spans 14 amino acids. The germline CDR1 and CDR2 sequences are MDHEN and SYDVKM. The CDR3 coding sequence is TGTGCCAGCAGTTTGTTGACAGGGGAATCACCCCTCCACTTT. Translating it yields CASSLLTGESPLHF.

The rearrangement joins TRBV30 to TRBJ1-2, with D hard to call. Trimming removed 0 bases from V and 8 bases from J, with 7 bases in between. CDR1 GTSNPN and CDR2 SVGIG come from the germline V gene (reference sequence). The CDR3 has 11 residues. As DNA, the CDR3 is TGTGCCTGGAGTGTCTGGCGCGGCTACACCTTC. It translates to CAWSVWRGYTF.

The gene calls are TRBV5-5 and TRBJ2-2, with D unclear. The CDR3 is 12 residues long. Germline lookup yields CDR1 SGHKS and CDR2 YYEKEE (reference sequence). V was clipped by 2 bases and J by 7 bases, with 6 bases between them. The CDR3 reads CASSFWDGELFF. Here the CDR3 DNA reads TGTGCCAGCAGCTTCTGGGACGGGGAGCTGTTTTTT.

This sequence joins TRBV5-5 and TRBJ2-1; 14 nucleotides align to TRBD2. The CDR3 extends over 16 amino acids. The germline V gene has CDR1 SGHKS and CDR2 YYEKEE (reference sequence). V lost 5 bases to trimming and J lost 7 bases; unmatched junction nucleotides: 8. Here the CDR3 reads CASRAEGLAGVNEQFF. The CDR3, as DNA: TGTGCCAGCAGGGCTGAGGGACTAGCGGGAGTAAATGAGCAGTTCTTC.

The chain employs TRBV7-8 and TRBJ2-7; D is perhaps TRBD2 (5 bases). The CDR3 has 13 residues. Trimming left V 3 bases short and J 4 bases short, with 10 bases between. CDR1 is SGHVS, CDR2 FQNEAQ, per germline. The chain's CDR3 is CASSFGRDYEQYF. The CDR3 DNA is TGTGCCAGCAGCTTTGGACGGGATTACGAGCAGTACTTC.

The chain recombines TRBV27 with TRBJ1-2; D not resolved. The V end lost 10 bases, the J end lost 0 bases, and 12 bases lay between the germline ends. Germline V gene sequence: CDR1 MNHEY, CDR2 SMNVEV (reference sequence). The CDR3 spans 13 residues. CDR3 DNA sequence: TGTGCCACCCGATGGAGGGCTAACTATGGCTACACCTTC. It encodes CATRWRANYGYTF.

The genes are TRBV4-1 and TRBJ2-1, with D perhaps matching TRBD1 or TRBD2 (6 bases each). Trimming took off 7 bases at V and 5 bases at J, with 18 bases between the two ends. The germline CDR1 and CDR2 sequences are MGHRA and YSYEKL. The CDR3 is made up of 15 amino acids. Here the CDR3 reads CASTLRVGGHNEQFF. CDR3 coding DNA: TGCGCCAGCACCCTAAGGGTAGGGGGGCACAATGAGCAGTTCTTC.

The CDR3 region is CASSSTDLYQETQYF. In DNA, the CDR3 is TGTGCCAGCAGTTCAACCGACTTATACCAAGAGACCCAGTACTTC. This chain links TRBV27 with TRBJ2-5; the D is unclear. In germline, CDR1 is MNHEY, CDR2 SMNVEV (reference sequence). V shed 4 bases and J shed 0 bases, with 12 bases lying between them. This CDR3 is built from 15 residues.

This rearrangement joins TRBV27 to TRBJ2-7; no clear D gene. CDR3 length: 12 residues. CDR1 and CDR2 from the germline V gene are MNHEY and SMNVEV (reference sequence). V shed 5 bases and J shed 6 bases, with 11 bases lying between them. The CDR3 DNA reads as TGTGCCAGCAGTCAGAGGAGTGGCGAGCAGTACTTC. Translated: CASSQRSGEQYF.

This clone occurred a few times. The chain uses TRBV27 and TRBJ2-1; D remains unclear. Trimming pared 10 bases from V and 2 bases from J, leaving 12 bases between. Germline CDR1 reads MNHEY; CDR2 reads SMNVEV (reference sequence). The CDR3 covers 13 residues. CDR3 amino acids: CATKFGAYNEQFF. The CDR3 nucleotides are TGTGCCACCAAGTTCGGCGCCTACAATGAGCAGTTCTTC.

The chain carries TRBV12-2 and TRBJ1-2; the tabulated D call, TRBD1, remains unverified against the DNA. TRBV12-2 is an annotated pseudogene. The CDR3 contains 17 residues. CDR3 protein: CASRFGTVPYGSYGYTF. In nucleotides, the CDR3 is TGTGCAAGTCGCTTTGGGACAGTCCCGTATGGATCTTATGGCTACACCTTC.

This clone was detected only once. The rearrangement uses TRBV6-5 and TRBJ2-1; D gene unclear. Germline V gives CDR1 MNHEY, CDR2 SVGAGI. Trimming removed 4 bases from V and 4 bases from J, with 11 bases in between. The CDR3 has 14 amino acids. The CDR3 nucleotides are TGTGCCAGCAGTTTGGCGGACCCATACAATGAGCAGTTCTTC. Translation: CASSLADPYNEQFF.

J is TRBJ1-3 and V is TRBV6-5; D might be TRBD1 (5 bases). The CDR3 extends over 12 amino acids. Germline V gene data show CDR1 as MNHEY and CDR2 as SVGAGI. The V and J ends lost 8 bases and 9 bases respectively, with 14 bases between them. The chain's CDR3 is CASGYHGTTIYF. Here the CDR3 DNA reads TGTGCCAGCGGATACCACGGGACCACCATATATTTT.

The rearrangement joins TRBV5-1 to TRBJ2-7, with TRBD1 matching over 9 bases. V lost 4 bases to trimming and J lost 3 bases; unmatched junction nucleotides: 5. The length of the CDR3 is 14 residues. The V gene's germline CDR1 is SGHRS and CDR2 YFSETQ. The CDR3 DNA sequence: TGCGCCAGCAGCGCACCGGACAGGGGCTACGAGCAGTACTTC. Its protein is CASSAPDRGYEQYF.

This clone was seen a single time. V is TRBV11-3 and J is TRBJ2-2; perhaps TRBD2 as D (5 bases). This CDR3 is built from 15 residues. V shed 0 bases and J shed 6 bases, with 11 bases lying between them. The germline gives CDR1 SGHNT, CDR2 YENEEA. CDR3 loop: CASSLDGIVAGELFF. The CDR3 DNA reads as TGTGCCAGCAGCTTAGACGGGATAGTGGCCGGGGAGCTGTTTTTT.

The chain is built from TRBV5-8 and TRBJ2-4; 7 bases are a match to TRBD2. V lost 1 base to trimming and J lost 7 bases; unmatched junction nucleotides: 8. The germline V gene has CDR1 SGHTS and CDR2 YDEGEE. The CDR3 spans 15 residues. CDR3 nucleotides: TGTGCCAGCAGCTTGTTTGGGCAGGGAGGGAACATTCAGTACTTC. It is translated as CASSLFGQGGNIQYF.

The V gene is TRBV6-6, the J gene TRBJ1-2, with D maybe TRBD1 (6 bases). Germline V gene lookup returns CDR1 MNHNY and CDR2 SVGAGI (reference sequence). The V gene lost 6 bases and the J gene lost 8 bases, with 25 bases spanning the gap. This CDR3 is 16 amino acids long. CDR3 loop: CASRLRQEGSLGGYTF. The DNA of the CDR3 is TGTGCCAGCAGACTCCGACAGGAGGGCTCCCTGGGGGGCTACACCTTC.

The CDR3, as DNA: TGCGCCAGCAGCCAAGCGAGGGACCGGGACCGTAGTGAAAAACTGTTTTTT. Translating it yields CASSQARDRDRSEKLFF. The V call is TRBV4-1, the J call TRBJ1-4, with D perhaps TRBD1 (5 bases). CDR3 length equals 17 residues. V lost 1 base, J lost 7 bases, and 19 bases lay in between. Germline CDR1 and CDR2: MGHRA and YSYEKL.

The chain is built from TRBV29-1 and TRBJ2-1, with a weak D call TRBD2 (6 bases). This CDR3 has 13 residues. The V and J ends lost 4 bases and 4 bases respectively, with 11 bases between them. Germline lookup yields CDR1 SQVTM and CDR2 ANQGSEA. This CDR3 is CSVAGRLYNEQFF. The CDR3 DNA reads as TGCAGCGTTGCCGGGAGACTATACAATGAGCAGTTCTTC.

V gene TRBV24-1 combines with J gene TRBJ1-2, with D maybe TRBD1 (5 bases). V was clipped by 3 bases and J by 6 bases, with 13 bases between them. Germline V gene lookup returns CDR1 KGHDR and CDR2 SFDVKD. This CDR3 comprises 14 residues. CDR3: CATSDGGQRNGYTF. The CDR3, as DNA: TGTGCCACCAGTGATGGCGGACAACGGAATGGCTACACCTTC.

This clone was seen once. CDR3 region: CSVKGEAKNIQYF. The CDR3 coding sequence is TGCAGCGTGAAGGGGGAAGCCAAAAACATTCAGTACTTC. This rearrangement joins TRBV29-1 to TRBJ2-4; the D gene is possibly TRBD1 (6 bases). The CDR3 is 13 residues long. Trimming stripped 6 bases from V and 0 bases from J, with 9 bases between. CDR1 SQVTM and CDR2 ANQGSEA come from the germline V gene.

V is TRBV7-2 and J is TRBJ2-5; possible D gene TRBD2, 6 bases. Trimming took off 1 base at V and 5 bases at J, with 14 bases between the two ends. From germline, CDR1 is SGHTA and CDR2 FQGNSA. The CDR3 runs 15 residues. The CDR3 loop reads CASSLGGAGGETQYF. CDR3 bases: TGTGCCAGCAGCTTAGGCGGGGCCGGTGGGGAGACCCAGTACTTC. Full variable domain (rest looked up from reference TRBV7-2 and TRBJ2-5): GAGVSQSPSNKVTEKGKDVELRCDPISGHTALYWYRQSLGQGLEFLIYFQGNSAPDKSGLPSDRFSAERTGGSVSTLTIQRTQQEDSAVYLCASSLGGAGGETQYFGPGTRLLVL.

This clone occurred a few times. This chain uses TRBV27 with TRBJ1-3; D is possibly TRBD1 (6 bases). The germline CDR1 and CDR2 sequences are MNHEY and SMNVEV (reference sequence). Trimming stripped 6 bases from V and 9 bases from J, with 15 bases between. The CDR3 runs to 13 residues. The CDR3 DNA reads as TGTGCCAGCAGCCGGGACACCCGAGGCACCATATATTTT. Protein sequence: CASSRDTRGTIYF.

V and J are TRBV19 and TRBJ2-1, with unresolved D. The CDR3 runs to 12 residues. CDR1 and CDR2 from the germline V gene are LNHDA and SQIVND (reference sequence). The V gene lost 5 bases and the J gene lost 9 bases, with 11 bases spanning the gap. CDR3 residues: CASSLTPIEQFF. DNA for the CDR3: TGTGCCAGTAGTCTGACCCCCATTGAGCAGTTCTTC.

V gene TRBV5-4 combines with J gene TRBJ1-3; 7 nucleotides match TRBD1. The ends lost 4 bases at V and 2 bases at J; junction bases unmatched: 6. The CDR3 totals 15 residues. Germline CDR1 SGHNT, CDR2 YYREEE (reference sequence). CDR3 sequence (DNA): TGTGCCAGCAGCCCGCGACAGGGAACTGGAAACACCATATATTTT. Protein product: CASSPRQGTGNTIYF.

The chain recombines TRBV3-1 (or the pseudogene TRBV3-2) with TRBJ2-1, with 14 bases aligning to TRBD2. This CDR3 has 16 amino acids. Trimming cost V 4 bases and J 8 bases; bases outside gene matches: 7. Per the germline V gene, CDR1 is LGHDT and CDR2 is YNNKEL (reference sequence). The CDR3 coding sequence is TGTGCCAGCAGCCGCGGGACTAGCGGGAGAGTAGATGAGCAGTTCTTC. It specifies CASSRGTSGRVDEQFF.

This clone was detected a few times. This chain uses TRBV5-1 with TRBJ2-2, with D unclear. V lost 0 bases, J lost 7 bases, and 10 bases lay in between. CDR1 SGHRS and CDR2 YFSETQ come from the germline V gene. The CDR3 totals 14 residues. The DNA of the CDR3 is TGCGCCAGCAGCTTGGTTGGGTTTGGCGGGGAGCTGTTTTTT. Translation: CASSLVGFGGELFF.

The V gene is TRBV19, the J gene TRBJ1-1, with D possibly TRBD1 on 6 matching bases. Germline CDR1 is LNHDA and CDR2 is SQIVND (reference sequence). The CDR3 is made up of 17 amino acids. The V end lost 6 bases, the J end lost 5 bases, and 25 bases lay between the germline ends. The CDR3 loop is CASRNDQRVGARTEAFF. For the CDR3, the DNA is TGTGCCAGTAGAAACGACCAAAGAGTGGGGGCGAGGACTGAAGCTTTCTTT.

This rearrangement joins TRBV18 to TRBJ2-5; D is unresolved. The V gene's germline CDR1 is KGHSH and CDR2 LQKENI. CDR3 length: 14 residues. V was pared by 1 base and J by 0 bases, with 6 bases between. CDR3 sequence: CASSPLRDQETQYF. The CDR3 DNA reads as TGTGCCAGCTCACCACTCCGGGACCAAGAGACCCAGTACTTC.